The rows below give T cell receptor beta chains drawn from one sample of a study of OX40 agonist ivuxolimab in advanced cancers. Assay used: immunoSEQ multiplex PCR; TCRdb lists only in-frame clones, some missing. The sample contains tens of thousands of clones, 90% to 95% of which appear only once. The input for sequencing was CD4+ or CD8+ T cells sorted from blood, taken in a trial of the OX40 agonist ivuxolimab. The source of these receptors is an adult with an advanced solid tumor such as melanoma, head and neck, liver or kidney cancer. The CDR3 runs from the conserved cysteine through the conserved F or W. The D gene is left open where the match is weak. Expanded clones are given a class, and other clones once, few, many or no size at all.

j_call: TRBJ2-5; clone_size: .; v_call: TRBV5-8; cdr3_length: 13; d_call: .; cdr3_nt: TGTGCCAGCAGCTTGCTGGCCGGAGAGACCCAGTACTTC; cdr3_aa: CASSLLAGETQYF
j_call: TRBJ1-4; clone_size: .; v_call: TRBV5-4; cdr3_length: 17; d_call: TRBD1; cdr3_nt: TGTGCCAGCAGCTTTTGGGGAACCGGGACAGTAAATGAAAAACTGTTTTTT; cdr3_aa: CASSFWGTGTVNEKLFF
j_call: TRBJ2-7; clone_size: .; v_call: TRBV16; cdr3_length: 12; d_call: .; cdr3_nt: TGTGCCAGCAGCCAATCTACCCACGAGCAGTACTTC; cdr3_aa: CASSQSTHEQYF
j_call: TRBJ2-7; clone_size: .; v_call: TRBV11-2; cdr3_length: 12; d_call: .; cdr3_nt: TGTGCCAGCAGCCCGTCCGTTGGCGAGCAGTACTTC; cdr3_aa: CASSPSVGEQYF
j_call: TRBJ2-3; clone_size: .; v_call: TRBV9; cdr3_length: 15; d_call: .; cdr3_nt: TGTGCCAGCAGCCCCCGGGGGAGGATCACAGATACGCAGTATTTT; cdr3_aa: CASSPRGRITDTQYF
j_call: TRBJ2-7; clone_size: .; v_call: TRBV6-5; cdr3_length: 13; d_call: .; cdr3_nt: TGTGCCAGCAGTCCGGGATACTCCTACGAGCAGTACTTC; cdr3_aa: CASSPGYSYEQYF
j_call: TRBJ2-1; clone_size: once; v_call: TRBV7-2; cdr3_length: 15; d_call: TRBD2; cdr3_nt: TGTGTCAGCTCCGGCGGGAGCGGGGTCTACAATGAGCAGTTCTTC; cdr3_aa: CVSSGGSGVYNEQFF
j_call: TRBJ1-1; clone_size: few; v_call: TRBV4-1; cdr3_length: 15; d_call: .; cdr3_nt: TGCGCCAGCAGCCAAGATCCGGGGGATCGGGCTGAAGCTTTCTTT; cdr3_aa: CASSQDPGDRAEAFF
j_call: TRBJ1-5; clone_size: .; v_call: TRBV7-9; cdr3_length: 14; d_call: TRBD1; cdr3_nt: TGTGCCAGCAGCTTGACAGGGAATAATCAGCCCCAGCATTTT; cdr3_aa: CASSLTGNNQPQHF
j_call: TRBJ1-1; clone_size: .; v_call: TRBV6-6; cdr3_length: 10; d_call: .; cdr3_nt: TGTGCCAGCTGCGGCACTGAAGCTTTCTTT; cdr3_aa: CASCGTEAFF
j_call: TRBJ2-3; clone_size: .; v_call: TRBV6-6; cdr3_length: 13; d_call: .; cdr3_nt: TGTGCCAGCAGTTACTCGTTCTGGGATACGCAGTATTTT; cdr3_aa: CASSYSFWDTQYF
j_call: TRBJ2-7; clone_size: .; v_call: TRBV28; cdr3_length: 13; d_call: .; cdr3_nt: TGTGCCAGCAGTTTACAGTCACGCAACGAGCAGTACTTC; cdr3_aa: CASSLQSRNEQYF
j_call: TRBJ2-4; clone_size: .; v_call: TRBV10-3; cdr3_length: 12; d_call: .; cdr3_nt: TGTGCCATCAGTGAAGGAAGGGACATTCAGTACTTC; cdr3_aa: CAISEGRDIQYF
j_call: TRBJ2-7; clone_size: .; v_call: TRBV19; cdr3_length: 13; d_call: .; cdr3_nt: TGTGCCAGTAGTTGGCAGGGCAAGTACGAGCAGTACTTC; cdr3_aa: CASSWQGKYEQYF
j_call: TRBJ2-7; clone_size: .; v_call: TRBV27; cdr3_length: 14; d_call: .; cdr3_nt: TGTGCCAGCAGTTTAGGCGGTAATCCCTACGAGCAGTACTTC; cdr3_aa: CASSLGGNPYEQYF
j_call: TRBJ1-5; clone_size: .; v_call: TRBV6-1; cdr3_length: 17; d_call: TRBD1; cdr3_nt: TGTGCCAGCAGTGAAGGGGGATACAGGGGGGCCAATCAGCCCCAGCATTTT; cdr3_aa: CASSEGGYRGANQPQHF
j_call: TRBJ2-2; clone_size: .; v_call: TRBV4-3; cdr3_length: 14; d_call: .; cdr3_nt: TGCGCCAGCAGCCACCAGTGGCAGTTCGGGGAGCTGTTTTTT; cdr3_aa: CASSHQWQFGELFF
j_call: TRBJ1-1; clone_size: .; v_call: TRBV21-1; cdr3_length: 15; d_call: .; cdr3_nt: TGTGCCAGCAGCACACGAGACAGGACGAACACTGAAGCTTTCTTT; cdr3_aa: CASSTRDRTNTEAFF
j_call: TRBJ1-2; clone_size: .; v_call: TRBV9; cdr3_length: 15; d_call: .; cdr3_nt: TGTGCCAGCAGTCGGGACGGCTCCTTTAACTATGGCTACACCTTC; cdr3_aa: CASSRDGSFNYGYTF
j_call: TRBJ2-1; clone_size: .; v_call: TRBV7-2; cdr3_length: 17; d_call: TRBD2; cdr3_nt: TGTGCCAGCAGCTTGGGACTAGCGGGGGCCCTCTACAATGAGCAGTTCTTC; cdr3_aa: CASSLGLAGALYNEQFF
j_call: TRBJ1-1; clone_size: .; v_call: TRBV6-6; cdr3_length: 9; d_call: .; cdr3_nt: TGTGCCAGCAAGTCTGAAGCTTTCTTT; cdr3_aa: CASKSEAFF
j_call: TRBJ1-1; clone_size: few; v_call: TRBV20-1; cdr3_length: 10; d_call: .; cdr3_nt: TGCAGTGCGGAGGGGGGTGAAGCTTTCTTT; cdr3_aa: CSAEGGEAFF
j_call: TRBJ2-7; clone_size: .; v_call: TRBV4-3; cdr3_length: 15; d_call: TRBD1; cdr3_nt: TGCGCCAGCAGCCCCGGGACAGGGAGCTCCTACGAGCAGTACTTC; cdr3_aa: CASSPGTGSSYEQYF
j_call: TRBJ1-1; clone_size: few; v_call: TRBV4-3; cdr3_length: 13; d_call: .; cdr3_nt: TGCGCCAGCAGCCAGGATCCTGGGACTGAAGCTTTCTTT; cdr3_aa: CASSQDPGTEAFF
j_call: TRBJ2-4; clone_size: .; v_call: TRBV21-1; cdr3_length: 16; d_call: .; cdr3_nt: TGTGCCAGCAGCAAGGTCTATTGGGAGAATGAAAACATTCAGTACTTC; cdr3_aa: CASSKVYWENENIQYF
j_call: TRBJ2-7; clone_size: .; v_call: TRBV6-5; cdr3_length: 14; d_call: .; cdr3_nt: TGTGCCAGCAGCCACGGGACTCCAAGCTACGAGCAGTACTTC; cdr3_aa: CASSHGTPSYEQYF
j_call: TRBJ1-2; clone_size: .; v_call: TRBV7-9; cdr3_length: 13; d_call: .; cdr3_nt: TGTGCCAGCACCATAAGAGCTAACTATGGCTACACCTTC; cdr3_aa: CASTIRANYGYTF
j_call: TRBJ1-5; clone_size: few; v_call: TRBV6-1; cdr3_length: 14; d_call: .; cdr3_nt: TGTGCCAGCAGTGAGAGGGCAATACCTCAGCCCCAGCATTTT; cdr3_aa: CASSERAIPQPQHF
j_call: TRBJ2-1; clone_size: .; v_call: TRBV9; cdr3_length: 17; d_call: .; cdr3_nt: TGTGCCAGCAGCGTAGTCAACGTACGGGCAATAGGGAATGAGCAGTTCTTC; cdr3_aa: CASSVVNVRAIGNEQFF
j_call: TRBJ2-7; clone_size: .; v_call: TRBV7-9; cdr3_length: 13; d_call: .; cdr3_nt: TGTGCCAGCAGCCCCGGACAGTCCTACGAGCAGTACTTC; cdr3_aa: CASSPGQSYEQYF
j_call: TRBJ1-1; clone_size: .; v_call: TRBV9; cdr3_length: 17; d_call: .; cdr3_nt: TGTGCCAGCAGCGTAGTCAGGGAAGGAAGGGTAAACACTGAAGCTTTCTTT; cdr3_aa: CASSVVREGRVNTEAFF
j_call: TRBJ2-5; clone_size: .; v_call: TRBV2; cdr3_length: 15; d_call: .; cdr3_nt: TGTGCCAGCAGTGAAATGGGCCCAGTATCGGAGACCCAGTACTTC; cdr3_aa: CASSEMGPVSETQYF
j_call: TRBJ2-3; clone_size: .; v_call: TRBV10-3; cdr3_length: 20; d_call: TRBD2; cdr3_nt: TGTGCCATCAGTGATTGGTCCCCTAGCGGGGACCTAGTTCCCCCAGATACGCAGTATTTT; cdr3_aa: CAISDWSPSGDLVPPDTQYF
j_call: TRBJ1-3; clone_size: .; v_call: TRBV10-3; cdr3_length: 17; d_call: TRBD1; cdr3_nt: TGTGCCAGCCTTGGGGGACAGGGGGCCCTCTCTGGAAACACCATATATTTT; cdr3_aa: CASLGGQGALSGNTIYF
j_call: TRBJ1-1; clone_size: .; v_call: TRBV19; cdr3_length: 18; d_call: .; cdr3_nt: TGTGCCAGTAGGCATCTTTTGGGGCAGGTCGACATGAACACTGAAGCTTTCTTT; cdr3_aa: CASRHLLGQVDMNTEAFF
j_call: TRBJ2-7; clone_size: .; v_call: TRBV10-3; cdr3_length: 16; d_call: .; cdr3_nt: TGTGCCATCAGTGAGTCAGAACAGGGTGAGCCCTACGAGCAGTACTTC; cdr3_aa: CAISESEQGEPYEQYF
j_call: TRBJ1-2; clone_size: .; v_call: TRBV6-5; cdr3_length: 13; d_call: .; cdr3_nt: TGTGCCAGCAATCCTCCAGGGGATTATGGCTACACCTTC; cdr3_aa: CASNPPGDYGYTF
j_call: TRBJ2-3; clone_size: .; v_call: TRBV27; cdr3_length: 14; d_call: .; cdr3_nt: TGTGCCAGCAGTTTACTAGCAAACACAGATACGCAGTATTTT; cdr3_aa: CASSLLANTDTQYF
j_call: TRBJ2-7; clone_size: .; v_call: TRBV5-1; cdr3_length: 16; d_call: .; cdr3_nt: TGCGCCAGCAGCTTTGTGTGGGAAGCAGGGCCCTACGAGCAGTACTTC; cdr3_aa: CASSFVWEAGPYEQYF
j_call: TRBJ2-3; clone_size: .; v_call: TRBV4-3; cdr3_length: 17; d_call: TRBD2; cdr3_nt: TGCGCCAGCAGCCCCAAATGGGGTGCGGGGGTCGGAGATACGCAGTATTTT; cdr3_aa: CASSPKWGAGVGDTQYF
j_call: TRBJ2-1; clone_size: .; v_call: TRBV11-2; cdr3_length: 15; d_call: TRBD1; cdr3_nt: TGTGCCAGCAGCTTAGGAATAGGGGGCAGGGATGAGCAGTTCTTC; cdr3_aa: CASSLGIGGRDEQFF
j_call: TRBJ2-7; clone_size: .; v_call: TRBV6-5; cdr3_length: 15; d_call: TRBD2; cdr3_nt: TGTGCCAGCAGTTACTCGGGACTAGCGGGGCCCGAGCAGTACTTC; cdr3_aa: CASSYSGLAGPEQYF
j_call: TRBJ1-1; clone_size: .; v_call: TRBV7-2; cdr3_length: 17; d_call: .; cdr3_nt: TGTGCCAGCAGCTTACCGATGGACGGGGAACCGAGCACTGAAGCTTTCTTT; cdr3_aa: CASSLPMDGEPSTEAFF
j_call: TRBJ2-1; clone_size: once; v_call: TRBV12-5; cdr3_length: 15; d_call: TRBD2; cdr3_nt: TGTGCTAGTGGTTTGGGCGGGGGGCCTTACAATGAGCAGTTCTTC; cdr3_aa: CASGLGGGPYNEQFF
j_call: TRBJ2-7; clone_size: once; v_call: TRBV7-6; cdr3_length: 16; d_call: TRBD2; cdr3_nt: TGTGCCAGCTCTATAAGCGGCGGGAGGGCCGTCAACGAGCAGTACTTC; cdr3_aa: CASSISGGRAVNEQYF
j_call: TRBJ2-5; clone_size: .; v_call: TRBV6-5; cdr3_length: 13; d_call: .; cdr3_nt: TGTGCCAGCAGTTACCCGCGGGGAGAGACCCAGTACTTC; cdr3_aa: CASSYPRGETQYF
j_call: TRBJ2-7; clone_size: .; v_call: TRBV11-2; cdr3_length: 14; d_call: .; cdr3_nt: TGTGCCAGCAGTCTAGGCGTCCCTACCTACGAGCAGTACTTC; cdr3_aa: CASSLGVPTYEQYF
j_call: TRBJ1-1; clone_size: .; v_call: TRBV5-6; cdr3_length: 14; d_call: .; cdr3_nt: TGTGCCAGCAGCTTCTCCGGGATGAACACTGAAGCTTTCTTT; cdr3_aa: CASSFSGMNTEAFF
j_call: TRBJ1-4; clone_size: .; v_call: TRBV30; cdr3_length: 20; d_call: .; cdr3_nt: TGTGCCTGGAGTGTAAGGGCCAGACAGACAGGCCAAGCAACTAATGAAAAACTGTTTTTT; cdr3_aa: CAWSVRARQTGQATNEKLFF
j_call: TRBJ1-1; clone_size: once; v_call: TRBV18; cdr3_length: 13; d_call: .; cdr3_nt: TGTGCCAGCTCACCATCCACGAACACTGAAGCTTTCTTT; cdr3_aa: CASSPSTNTEAFF
j_call: TRBJ1-1; clone_size: .; v_call: TRBV2; cdr3_length: 11; d_call: .; cdr3_nt: TGTGCCAGGGGGCGTAGCACTGAAGCTTTCTTT; cdr3_aa: CARGRSTEAFF
j_call: TRBJ1-1; clone_size: .; v_call: TRBV15; cdr3_length: 19; d_call: TRBD1; cdr3_nt: TGTGCCACCAGCAGACCCCTGAAGGGACAGGGTGCAAGATCCACTGAAGCTTTCTTT; cdr3_aa: CATSRPLKGQGARSTEAFF